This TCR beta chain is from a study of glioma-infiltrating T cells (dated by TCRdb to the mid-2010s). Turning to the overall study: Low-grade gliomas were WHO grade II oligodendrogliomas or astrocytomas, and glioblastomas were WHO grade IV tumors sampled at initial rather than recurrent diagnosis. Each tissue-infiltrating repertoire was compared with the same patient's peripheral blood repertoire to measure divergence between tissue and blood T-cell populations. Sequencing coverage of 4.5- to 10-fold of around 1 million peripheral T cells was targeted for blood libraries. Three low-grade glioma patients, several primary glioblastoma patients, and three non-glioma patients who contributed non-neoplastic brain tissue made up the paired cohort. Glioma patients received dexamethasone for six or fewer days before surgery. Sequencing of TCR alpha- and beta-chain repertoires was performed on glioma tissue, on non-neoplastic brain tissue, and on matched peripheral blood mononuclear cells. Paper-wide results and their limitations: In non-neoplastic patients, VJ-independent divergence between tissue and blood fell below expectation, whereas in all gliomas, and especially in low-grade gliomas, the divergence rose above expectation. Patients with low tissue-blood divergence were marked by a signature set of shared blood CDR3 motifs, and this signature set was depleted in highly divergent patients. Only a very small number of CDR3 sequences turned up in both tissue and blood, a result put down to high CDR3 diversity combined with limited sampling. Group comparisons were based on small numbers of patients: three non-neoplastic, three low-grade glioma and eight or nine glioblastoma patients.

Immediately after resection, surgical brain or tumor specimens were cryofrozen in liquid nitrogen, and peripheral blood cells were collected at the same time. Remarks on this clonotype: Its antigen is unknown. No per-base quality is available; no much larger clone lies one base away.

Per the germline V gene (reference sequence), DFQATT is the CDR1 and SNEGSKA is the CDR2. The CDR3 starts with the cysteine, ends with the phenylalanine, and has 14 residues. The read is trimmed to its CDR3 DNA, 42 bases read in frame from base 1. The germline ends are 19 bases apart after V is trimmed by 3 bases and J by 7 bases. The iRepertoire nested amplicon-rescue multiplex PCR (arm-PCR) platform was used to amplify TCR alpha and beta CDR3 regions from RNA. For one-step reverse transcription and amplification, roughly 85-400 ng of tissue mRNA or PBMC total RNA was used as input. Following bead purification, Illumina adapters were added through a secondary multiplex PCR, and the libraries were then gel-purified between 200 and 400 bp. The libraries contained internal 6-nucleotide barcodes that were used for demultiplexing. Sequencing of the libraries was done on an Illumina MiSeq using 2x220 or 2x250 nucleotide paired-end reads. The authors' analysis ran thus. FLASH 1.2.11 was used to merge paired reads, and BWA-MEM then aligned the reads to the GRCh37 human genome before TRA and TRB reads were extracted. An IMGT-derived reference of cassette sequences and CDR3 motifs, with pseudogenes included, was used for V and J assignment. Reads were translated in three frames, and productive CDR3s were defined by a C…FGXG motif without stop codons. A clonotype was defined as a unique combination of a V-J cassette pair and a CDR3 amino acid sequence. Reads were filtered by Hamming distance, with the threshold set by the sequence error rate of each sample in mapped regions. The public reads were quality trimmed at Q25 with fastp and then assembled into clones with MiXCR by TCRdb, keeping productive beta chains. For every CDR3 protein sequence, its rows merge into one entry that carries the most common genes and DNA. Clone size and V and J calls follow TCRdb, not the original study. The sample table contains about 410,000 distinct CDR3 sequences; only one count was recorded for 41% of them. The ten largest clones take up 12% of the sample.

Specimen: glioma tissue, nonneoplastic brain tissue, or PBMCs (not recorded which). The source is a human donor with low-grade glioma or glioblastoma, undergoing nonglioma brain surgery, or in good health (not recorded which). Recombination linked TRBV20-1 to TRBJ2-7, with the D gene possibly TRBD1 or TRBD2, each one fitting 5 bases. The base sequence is TGCAGTGCTAGGGGACGGGTCTCCTACAATGAGCAGTACTTC. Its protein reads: CSARGRVSYNEQYF.